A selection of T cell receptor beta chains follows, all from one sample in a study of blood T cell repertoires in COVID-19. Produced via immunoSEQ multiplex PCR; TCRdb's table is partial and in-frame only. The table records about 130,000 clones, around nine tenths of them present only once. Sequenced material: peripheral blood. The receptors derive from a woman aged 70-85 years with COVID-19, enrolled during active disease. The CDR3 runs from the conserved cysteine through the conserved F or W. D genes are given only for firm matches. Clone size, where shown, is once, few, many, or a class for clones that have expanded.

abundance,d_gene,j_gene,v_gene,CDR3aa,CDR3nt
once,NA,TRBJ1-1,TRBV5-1,CASSRMGYTEAFF,TGCGCCAGCAGCCGCATGGGCTACACTGAAGCTTTCTTT
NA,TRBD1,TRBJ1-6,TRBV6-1,CASSEVPPGQGVWSYNSPLHF,TGTGCCAGCAGTGAAGTACCACCGGGACAGGGAGTCTGGTCCTATAATTCACCCCTCCACTTT
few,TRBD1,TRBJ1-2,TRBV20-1,CSSDRGRGYTF,TGCAGTTCCGACAGGGGGCGGGGCTACACCTTC
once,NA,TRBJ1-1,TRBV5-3,CARSLVQGSLMNTEAFF,TGTGCCAGAAGCTTGGTGCAGGGTTCTTTGATGAACACTGAAGCTTTCTTT
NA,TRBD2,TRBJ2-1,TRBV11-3,CASSLDLRLAGGKNEQFF,TGTGCCAGCAGCTTAGATTTAAGACTAGCGGGGGGTAAAAATGAGCAGTTCTTC
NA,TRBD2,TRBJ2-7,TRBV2,CASSDATSGSYEQYF,TGTGCCAGCAGTGATGCGACTAGCGGCTCCTACGAGCAGTACTTC
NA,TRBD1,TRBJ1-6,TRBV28,CASSSPGQSSYNSPLHF,TGTGCCAGCAGTTCTCCGGGACAGAGCTCCTATAATTCACCCCTCCACTTT
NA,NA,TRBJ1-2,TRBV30,CAWRIQYLGYTF,TGTGCCTGGAGAATACAGTATCTCGGCTACACCTTC
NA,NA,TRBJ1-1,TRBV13,CASSFSLPQGAEAFF,TGTGCCAGCAGCTTCAGCTTACCCCAGGGCGCTGAAGCTTTCTTT
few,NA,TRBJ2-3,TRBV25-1,CASSDGGITDTQYF,TGTGCCAGCAGTGACGGGGGAATCACAGATACGCAGTATTTT
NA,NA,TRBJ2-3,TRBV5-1,CATQLAASTDTQYF,TGCGCCACCCAACTAGCAGCCAGCACAGATACGCAGTATTTT
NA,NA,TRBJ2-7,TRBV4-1,CASSPLGGYYEQYF,TGCGCCAGCAGCCCCCTTGGGGGGTACTACGAGCAGTACTTC
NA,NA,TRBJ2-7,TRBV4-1,CASSQDPTGIYEQYF,TGCGCCAGCAGCCAAGATCCCACCGGGATCTACGAGCAGTACTTC
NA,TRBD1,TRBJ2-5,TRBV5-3,CASTTAGDRPSVETQYF,TGTGCCAGTACAACGGCTGGGGACAGACCTAGTGTAGAGACCCAGTACTTC
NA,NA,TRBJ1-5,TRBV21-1,CASSKWRNQPQHF,TGTGCCAGCAGCAAATGGAGGAATCAGCCCCAGCATTTT
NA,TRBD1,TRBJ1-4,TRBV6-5,CASSPRQGDEKLFF,TGTGCCAGCAGCCCAAGACAGGGCGATGAAAAACTGTTTTTT
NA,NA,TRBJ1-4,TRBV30,CACETSGEGEKLFF,TGTGCCTGTGAAACCTCAGGGGAAGGGGAAAAACTGTTTTTT
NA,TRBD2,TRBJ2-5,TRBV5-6,CASSFRGLAGGETQYF,TGTGCCAGCAGCTTCCGAGGACTAGCGGGGGGAGAGACCCAGTACTTC
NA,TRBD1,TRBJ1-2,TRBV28,CASRRQGRQNYGYTF,TGTGCCAGCAGGCGACAGGGGCGACAAAACTATGGCTACACCTTC
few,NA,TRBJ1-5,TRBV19,CASSMGSYSNQPQHF,TGTGCCAGTAGTATGGGCAGTTATAGCAATCAGCCCCAGCATTTT
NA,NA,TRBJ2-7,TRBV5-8,CASSFTGWNEQYF,TGTGCCAGCAGCTTCACCGGGTGGAACGAGCAGTACTTC
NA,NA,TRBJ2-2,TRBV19,CASSRTFGGTGELFF,TGTGCCAGTAGTAGAACGTTCGGAGGGACCGGGGAGCTGTTTTTT
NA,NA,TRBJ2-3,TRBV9,CASSALQGASGDTQYF,TGTGCCAGCAGCGCCCTACAGGGAGCGAGTGGAGATACGCAGTATTTT
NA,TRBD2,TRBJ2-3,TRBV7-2,CASSLWIVGTSETDTQYF,TGTGCCAGCAGCTTATGGATTGTCGGGACTAGCGAGACAGATACGCAGTATTTT
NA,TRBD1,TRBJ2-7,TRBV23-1,CATPPSGTGRYEQYF,TGCGCCACCCCTCCGTCTGGGACAGGGCGCTACGAGCAGTACTTC
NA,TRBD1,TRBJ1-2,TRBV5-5,CASSLGQGARYGYTF,TGTGCCAGCAGCTTGGGACAGGGGGCTAGATATGGCTACACCTTC
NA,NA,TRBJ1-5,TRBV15,CATSRDTQGNQPQHF,TGTGCCACCAGCAGAGACACCCAGGGGAATCAGCCCCAGCATTTT
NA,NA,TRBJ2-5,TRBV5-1,CASSGGTQETQYF,TGCGCCAGCAGCGGGGGGACTCAAGAGACCCAGTACTTC
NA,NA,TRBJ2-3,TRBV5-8,CASSKGLAESTDTQYF,TGTGCCAGCAGCAAGGGGCTCGCGGAAAGCACAGATACGCAGTATTTT
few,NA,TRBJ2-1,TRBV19,CASRPTGFSEQFF,TGTGCCAGTAGACCAACAGGATTCAGTGAGCAGTTCTTC
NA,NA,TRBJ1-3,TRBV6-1,CASSDPGQWSGNTIYF,TGTGCCAGCAGTGATCCAGGACAGTGGAGTGGAAACACCATATATTTT
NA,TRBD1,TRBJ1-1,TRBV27,CASSFAGQKNTEAFF,TGTGCCAGCAGTTTTGCGGGACAGAAGAACACTGAAGCTTTCTTT
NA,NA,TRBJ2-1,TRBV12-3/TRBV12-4,CASSFTILNEQFF,TGTGCCAGCAGTTTTACAATCTTGAATGAGCAGTTCTTC
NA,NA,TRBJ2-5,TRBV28,CASRLKETQYF,TGTGCCAGCAGACTTAAAGAGACCCAGTACTTC
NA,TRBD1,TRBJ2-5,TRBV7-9,CASFRDRYQETQYF,TGTGCCAGTTTCCGGGACAGGTACCAAGAGACCCAGTACTTC
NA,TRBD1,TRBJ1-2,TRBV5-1,CASSLAPGGSGYTF,TGCGCCAGCAGCTTGGCGCCAGGGGGCTCGGGCTACACCTTC
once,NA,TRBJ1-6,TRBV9,CASSVVRDSPLHF,TGTGCCAGCAGCGTAGTTCGAGATTCACCCCTCCACTTT